Following are 5 T cell receptor beta chains from one sample sequenced in a study of cytomegalovirus exposure and HLA in healthy donors. Sequenced by immunoSEQ multiplex PCR; TCRdb stores in-frame clones only, minus some. The sample has 110,000 to 150,000 clones, just over 90% seen once. Sequenced material: PBMCs. The receptors originated from a man aged 18 to 35 in good health and CMV-seronegative.

The rearrangement links TRBV6-5 to TRBJ2-7; no definite D call. The CDR3 is 14 amino acids. The V end was cut by 0 bases, the J end by 7 bases, with 13 bases between. Per germline, CDR1 MNHEY and CDR2 SVGAGI. The CDR3 here is CASSYSWVGGEQYF. The CDR3 DNA is TGTGCCAGCAGTTACTCGTGGGTTGGCGGAGAGCAGTACTTC.

The chain joins TRBV13 to TRBJ1-5, with 8 bases aligning to TRBD1. This CDR3 contains 15 residues. J gave up 5 bases and V 3 bases, and 6 bases lay outside the gene matches. Germline loops: CDR1 PRHDT, CDR2 FYEKMQ (reference sequence). As DNA, the CDR3 is TGTGCCAGCAGCTTTGGCAGGGGGCGGGATCAGCCCCAGCATTTT. Amino acids: CASSFGRGRDQPQHF.

This clone was picked up one time. The chain carries TRBV6-5 and TRBJ1-2; tentatively, D is TRBD1 (5 bases). The germline V gene encodes CDR1 MNHEY and CDR2 SVGAGI. The CDR3 contains 13 residues. V shed 6 bases and J shed 4 bases, with 12 bases lying between them. The CDR3 region has the DNA TGTGCCAGCAGACGAACAGGTTTCTATGGCTACACCTTC. This gives the protein CASRRTGFYGYTF.

The chain employs TRBV6-5 and TRBJ1-5; possible D gene TRBD1, 5 bases. Germline V gene data show CDR1 as MNHEY and CDR2 as SVGAGI. Between the trimmed V and J ends, which lost 0 bases and 4 bases, there was a span of 13 bases. CDR3 size: 16 residues. The CDR3, as DNA: TGTGCCAGCAGTTACTCGGGGCTCGGACCAAATCAGCCCCAGCATTTT. It codes for CASSYSGLGPNQPQHF.

The chain employs TRBV19 and TRBJ1-2; the match to TRBD1 covers 7 bases. V shed 8 bases and J 3 bases; nucleotides not matched to a gene: 6. Germline loops: CDR1 LNHDA, CDR2 SQIVND (reference sequence). This CDR3 has 13 amino acids. The CDR3 DNA reads TGTGCCAGTGGGGACAGAGGGGACTATGGCTACACCTTC. This gives the protein CASGDRGDYGYTF.